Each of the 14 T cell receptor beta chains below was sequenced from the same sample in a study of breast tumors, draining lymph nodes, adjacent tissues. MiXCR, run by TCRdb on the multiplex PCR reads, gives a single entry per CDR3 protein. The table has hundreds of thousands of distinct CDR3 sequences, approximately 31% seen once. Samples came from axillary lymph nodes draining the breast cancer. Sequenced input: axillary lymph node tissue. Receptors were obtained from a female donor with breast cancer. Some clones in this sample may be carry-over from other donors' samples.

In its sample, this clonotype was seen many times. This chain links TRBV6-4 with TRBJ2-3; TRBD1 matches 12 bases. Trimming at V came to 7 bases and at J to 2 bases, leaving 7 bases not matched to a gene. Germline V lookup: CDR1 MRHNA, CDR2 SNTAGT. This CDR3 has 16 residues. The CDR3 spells CASTSPGQGATDTQYF. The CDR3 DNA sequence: TGTGCCAGCACCTCACCGGGACAGGGGGCCACAGATACGCAGTATTTT.

CDR3 nucleotides: TGTGCCAGCAGCTTAGACCCGGAGGGTGAAGCTTTCTTT. Protein product: CASSLDPEGEAFF. The rearrangement links TRBV7-8 to TRBJ1-1; D unresolved. Between the trimmed V and J ends, which lost 1 base and 7 bases, there was a span of 10 bases. From germline, CDR1 is SGHVS and CDR2 FQNEAQ. This CDR3 has 13 amino acids.

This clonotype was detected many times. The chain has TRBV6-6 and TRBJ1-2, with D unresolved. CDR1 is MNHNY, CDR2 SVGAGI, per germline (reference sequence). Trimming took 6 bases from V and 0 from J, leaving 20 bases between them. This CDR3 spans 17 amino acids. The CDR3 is CASSPPHSRASNYGYTF. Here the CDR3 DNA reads TGTGCCAGCAGCCCACCCCACAGTAGGGCTTCTAACTATGGCTACACCTTC.

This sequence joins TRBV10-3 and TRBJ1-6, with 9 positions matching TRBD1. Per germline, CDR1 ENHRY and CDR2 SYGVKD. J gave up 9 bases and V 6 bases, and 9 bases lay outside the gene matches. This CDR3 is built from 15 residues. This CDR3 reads CAISRDRVSFSPLHF. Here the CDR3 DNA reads TGTGCCATCAGCCGGGACAGGGTTTCATTTTCACCCCTCCACTTT.

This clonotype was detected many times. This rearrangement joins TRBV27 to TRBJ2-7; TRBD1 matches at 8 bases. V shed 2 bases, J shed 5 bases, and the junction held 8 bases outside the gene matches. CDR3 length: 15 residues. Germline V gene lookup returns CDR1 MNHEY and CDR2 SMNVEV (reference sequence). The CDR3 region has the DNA TGTGCCAGCAGTTTAACGGACAGGGCCCACGACGAGCAGTACTTC. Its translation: CASSLTDRAHDEQYF.

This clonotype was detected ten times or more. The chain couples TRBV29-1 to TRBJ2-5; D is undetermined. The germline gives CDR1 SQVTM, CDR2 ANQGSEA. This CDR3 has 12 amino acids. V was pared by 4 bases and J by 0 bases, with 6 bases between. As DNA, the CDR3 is TGCAGCGTTGCACCCAACCAAGAGACCCAGTACTTC. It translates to CSVAPNQETQYF.

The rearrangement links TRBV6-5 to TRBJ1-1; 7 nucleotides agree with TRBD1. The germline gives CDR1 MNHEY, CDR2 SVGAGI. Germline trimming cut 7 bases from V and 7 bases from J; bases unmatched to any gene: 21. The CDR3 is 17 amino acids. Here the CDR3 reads CASTERWGARGLSEAFF. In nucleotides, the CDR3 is TGTGCCAGCACCGAGAGGTGGGGAGCCAGGGGGTTGAGTGAAGCTTTCTTT.

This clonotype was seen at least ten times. The CDR3 region is CSARDSVAAGSQPQHF. CDR3 DNA sequence: TGCAGTGCTAGAGATAGCGTGGCGGCAGGGAGTCAGCCCCAGCATTTT. The chain has TRBV20-1 and TRBJ1-5; D is perhaps TRBD1 (5 bases). The CDR3 loop spans 16 amino acids. CDR1 and CDR2 from the germline V gene are DFQATT and SNEGSKA (reference sequence). V lost 0 bases to trimming and J lost 6 bases, with 18 bases between them.

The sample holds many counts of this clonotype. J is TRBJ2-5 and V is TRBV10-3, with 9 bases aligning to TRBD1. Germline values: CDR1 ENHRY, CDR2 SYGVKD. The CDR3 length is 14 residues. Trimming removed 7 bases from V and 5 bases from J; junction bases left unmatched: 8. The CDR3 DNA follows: TGTGCCATCAAGGAAGACAGGGGGTGGGAGACCCAGTACTTC. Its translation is CAIKEDRGWETQYF.

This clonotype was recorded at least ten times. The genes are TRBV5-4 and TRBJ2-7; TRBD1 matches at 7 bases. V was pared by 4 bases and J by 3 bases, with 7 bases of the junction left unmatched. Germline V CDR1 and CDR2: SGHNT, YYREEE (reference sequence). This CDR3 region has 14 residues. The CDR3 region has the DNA TGTGCCAGCAGCACGCAGGGACAGCGCTACGAGCAGTACTTC. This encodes CASSTQGQRYEQYF. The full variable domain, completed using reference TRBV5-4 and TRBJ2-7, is ETGVTQSPTHLIKTRGQQVTLRCSSQSGHNTVSWYQQALGQGPQFIFQYYREEENGRGNFPPRFSGLQFPNYSSELNVNALELDDSALYLCASSTQGQRYEQYFGPGTRLTVT.

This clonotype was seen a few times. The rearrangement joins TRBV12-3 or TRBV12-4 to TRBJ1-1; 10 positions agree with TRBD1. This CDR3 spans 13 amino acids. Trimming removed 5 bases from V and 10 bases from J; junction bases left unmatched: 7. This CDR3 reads CASSKTGGVLAFF. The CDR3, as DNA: TGTGCCAGCAGTAAGACAGGGGGCGTGTTAGCTTTCTTT.

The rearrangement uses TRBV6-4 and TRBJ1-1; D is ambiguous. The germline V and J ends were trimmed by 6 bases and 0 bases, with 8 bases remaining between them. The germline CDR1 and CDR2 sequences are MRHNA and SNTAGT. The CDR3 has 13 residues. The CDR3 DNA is TGTGCCAGCAGCCAGATGGTGAACACTGAAGCTTTCTTT. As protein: CASSQMVNTEAFF.

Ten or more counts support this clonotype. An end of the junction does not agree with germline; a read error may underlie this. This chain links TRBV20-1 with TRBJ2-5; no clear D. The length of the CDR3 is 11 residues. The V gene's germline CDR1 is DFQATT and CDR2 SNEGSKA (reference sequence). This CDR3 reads CSARKVETQSF. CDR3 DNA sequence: TGCAGTGCTAGAAAGGTAGAGACCCAGTCCTTC.

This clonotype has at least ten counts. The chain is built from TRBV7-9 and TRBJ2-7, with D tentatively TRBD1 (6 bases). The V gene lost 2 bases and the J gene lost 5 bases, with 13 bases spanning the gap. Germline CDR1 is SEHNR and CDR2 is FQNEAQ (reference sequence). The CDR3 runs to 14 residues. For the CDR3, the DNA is TGTGCCAGCAGCTTACGCAGGGGTTCCCACGAGCAGTACTTC. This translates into CASSLRRGSHEQYF. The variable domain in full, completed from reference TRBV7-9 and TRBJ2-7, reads DTGVSQNPRHKITKRGQNVTFRCDPISEHNRLYWYRQTLGQGPEFLTYFQNEAQLEKSRLLSDRFSAERPKGSFSTLEIQRTEQGDSAMYLCASSLRRGSHEQYFGPGTRLTVT.